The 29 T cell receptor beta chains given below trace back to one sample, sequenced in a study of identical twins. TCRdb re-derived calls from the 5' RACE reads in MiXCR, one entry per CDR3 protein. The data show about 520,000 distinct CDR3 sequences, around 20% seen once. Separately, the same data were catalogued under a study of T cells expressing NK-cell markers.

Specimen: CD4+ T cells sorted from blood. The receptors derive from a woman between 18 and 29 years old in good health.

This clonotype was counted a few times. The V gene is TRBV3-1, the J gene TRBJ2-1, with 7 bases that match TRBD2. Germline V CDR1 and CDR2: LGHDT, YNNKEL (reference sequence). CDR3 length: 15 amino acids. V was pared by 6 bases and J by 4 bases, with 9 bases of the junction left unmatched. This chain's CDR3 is CASRKSAGEYNEQFF. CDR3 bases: TGTGCCAGCAGAAAATCCGCGGGAGAATACAATGAGCAGTTCTTC.

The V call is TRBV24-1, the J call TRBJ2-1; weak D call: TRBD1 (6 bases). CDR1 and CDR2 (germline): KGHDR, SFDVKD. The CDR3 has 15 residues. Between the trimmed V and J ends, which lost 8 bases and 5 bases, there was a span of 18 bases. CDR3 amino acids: CATTSRGYVDNEQFF. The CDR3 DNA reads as TGTGCCACCACCTCGAGGGGGTATGTGGACAATGAGCAGTTCTTC.

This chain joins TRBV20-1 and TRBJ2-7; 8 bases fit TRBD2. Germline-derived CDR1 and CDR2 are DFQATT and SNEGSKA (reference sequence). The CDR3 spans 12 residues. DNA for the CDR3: TGCAGCGCGACTAGCGCCGATGTGGCGCAGTACTTC. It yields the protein CSATSADVAQYF.

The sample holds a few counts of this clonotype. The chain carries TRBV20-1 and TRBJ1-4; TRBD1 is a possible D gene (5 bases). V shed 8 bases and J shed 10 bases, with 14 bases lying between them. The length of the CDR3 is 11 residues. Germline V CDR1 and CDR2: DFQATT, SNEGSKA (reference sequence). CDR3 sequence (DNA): TGCAGTCAGCCCCTTCAGGGAAAACTGTTTTTT. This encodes CSQPLQGKLFF.

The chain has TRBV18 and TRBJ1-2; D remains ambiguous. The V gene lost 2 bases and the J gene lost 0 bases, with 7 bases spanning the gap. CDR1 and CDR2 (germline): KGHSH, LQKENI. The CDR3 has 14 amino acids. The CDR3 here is CASSPYTANYGYTF. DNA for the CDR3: TGTGCCAGCTCACCATATACCGCTAACTATGGCTACACCTTC.

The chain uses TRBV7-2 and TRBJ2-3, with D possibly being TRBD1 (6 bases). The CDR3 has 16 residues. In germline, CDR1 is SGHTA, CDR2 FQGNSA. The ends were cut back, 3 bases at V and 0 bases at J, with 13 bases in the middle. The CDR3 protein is CASSFNRAFSTDTQYF. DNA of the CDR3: TGTGCCAGCAGCTTCAACAGGGCCTTTAGCACAGATACGCAGTATTTT.

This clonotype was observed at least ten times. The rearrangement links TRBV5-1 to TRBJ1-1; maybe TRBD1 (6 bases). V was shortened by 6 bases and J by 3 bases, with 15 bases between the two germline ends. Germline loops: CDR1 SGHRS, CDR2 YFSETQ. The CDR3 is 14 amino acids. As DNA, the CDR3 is TGCGCCAGCATCCAGTCACAGGGCGACACTGAAGCTTTCTTT. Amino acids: CASIQSQGDTEAFF. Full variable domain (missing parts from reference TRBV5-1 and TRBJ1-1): KAGVTQTPRYLIKTRGQQVTLSCSPISGHRSVSWYQQTPGQGLQFLFEYFSETQRNKGNFPGRFSGRQFSNSRSEMNVSTLELGDSALYLCASIQSQGDTEAFFGQGTRLTVV.

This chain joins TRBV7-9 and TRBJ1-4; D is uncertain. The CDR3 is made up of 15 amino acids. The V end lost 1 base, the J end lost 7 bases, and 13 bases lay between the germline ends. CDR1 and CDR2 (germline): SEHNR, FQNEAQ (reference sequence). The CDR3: CASSLVPGSGEKLFF. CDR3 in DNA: TGTGCCAGCAGCTTAGTCCCAGGTAGTGGTGAAAAACTGTTTTTT.

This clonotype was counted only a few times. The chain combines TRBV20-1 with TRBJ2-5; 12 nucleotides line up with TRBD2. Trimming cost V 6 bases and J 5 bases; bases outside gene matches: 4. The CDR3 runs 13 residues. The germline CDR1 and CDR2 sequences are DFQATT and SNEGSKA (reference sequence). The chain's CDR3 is CSARTSGMETQYF. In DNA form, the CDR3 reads TGCAGTGCCCGGACTAGCGGGATGGAGACCCAGTACTTC.

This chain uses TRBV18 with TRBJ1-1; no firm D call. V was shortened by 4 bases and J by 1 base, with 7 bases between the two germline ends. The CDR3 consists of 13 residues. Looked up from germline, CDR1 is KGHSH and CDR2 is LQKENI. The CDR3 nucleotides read TGTGCCAGCTCACTGGAATCGAACACTGAAGCTTTCTTT. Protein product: CASSLESNTEAFF.

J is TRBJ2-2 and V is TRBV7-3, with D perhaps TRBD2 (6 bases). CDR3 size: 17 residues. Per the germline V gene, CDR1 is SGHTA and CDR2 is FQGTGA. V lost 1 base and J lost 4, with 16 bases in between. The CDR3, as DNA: TGTGCCAGCAGCTTAATTCGGTCTAGCGATCGCACCGGGGAGCTGTTTTTT. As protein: CASSLIRSSDRTGELFF.

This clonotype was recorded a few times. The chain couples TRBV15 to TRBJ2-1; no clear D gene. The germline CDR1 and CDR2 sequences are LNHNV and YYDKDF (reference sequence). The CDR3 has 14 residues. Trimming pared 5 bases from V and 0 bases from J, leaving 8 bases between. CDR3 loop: CATSQLGSYNEQFF. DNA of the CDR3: TGTGCCACCAGCCAGCTAGGCTCCTACAATGAGCAGTTCTTC.

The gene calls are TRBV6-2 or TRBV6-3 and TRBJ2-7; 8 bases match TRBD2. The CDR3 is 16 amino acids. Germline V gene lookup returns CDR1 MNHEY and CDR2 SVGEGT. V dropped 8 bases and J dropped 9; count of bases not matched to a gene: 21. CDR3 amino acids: CASVSGLAKSQDVQYF. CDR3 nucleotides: TGTGCCAGCGTCTCAGGACTAGCCAAGAGCCAGGACGTGCAGTACTTC.

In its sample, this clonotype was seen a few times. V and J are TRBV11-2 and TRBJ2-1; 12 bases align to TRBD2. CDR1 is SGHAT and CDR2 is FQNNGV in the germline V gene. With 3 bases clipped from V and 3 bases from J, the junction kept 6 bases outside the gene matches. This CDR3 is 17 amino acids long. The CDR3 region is CASSFLAGGPGYNEQFF. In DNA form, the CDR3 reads TGTGCCAGCAGCTTCCTAGCGGGAGGGCCTGGCTACAATGAGCAGTTCTTC.

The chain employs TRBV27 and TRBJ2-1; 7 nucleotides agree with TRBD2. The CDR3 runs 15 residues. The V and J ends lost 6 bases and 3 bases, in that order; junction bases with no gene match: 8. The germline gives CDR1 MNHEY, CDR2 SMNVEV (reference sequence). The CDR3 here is CASRRSGALYNEQFF. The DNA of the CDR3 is TGTGCCAGCAGACGCAGCGGGGCCCTCTACAATGAGCAGTTCTTC.

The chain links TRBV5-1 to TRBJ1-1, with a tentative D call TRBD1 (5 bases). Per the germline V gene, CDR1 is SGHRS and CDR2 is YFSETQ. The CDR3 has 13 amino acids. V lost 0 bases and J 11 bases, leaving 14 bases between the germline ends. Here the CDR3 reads CASSLEVGRVAFF. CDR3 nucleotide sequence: TGCGCCAGCAGCTTGGAGGTTGGCAGGGTTGCTTTCTTT.

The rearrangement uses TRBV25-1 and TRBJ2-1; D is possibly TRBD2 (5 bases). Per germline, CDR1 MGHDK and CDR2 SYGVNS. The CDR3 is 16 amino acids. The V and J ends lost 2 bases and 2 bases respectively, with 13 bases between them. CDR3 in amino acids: CASSEPGTGAYNEQFF. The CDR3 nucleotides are TGTGCCAGCAGTGAACCCGGAACCGGGGCCTACAATGAGCAGTTCTTC.

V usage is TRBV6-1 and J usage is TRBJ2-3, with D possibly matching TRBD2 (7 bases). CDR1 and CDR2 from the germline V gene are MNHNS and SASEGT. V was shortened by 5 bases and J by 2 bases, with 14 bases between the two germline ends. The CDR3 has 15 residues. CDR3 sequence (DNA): TGTGCCAGCAGTAGGGGGGAGGGCGACACAGATACGCAGTATTTT. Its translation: CASSRGEGDTDTQYF.

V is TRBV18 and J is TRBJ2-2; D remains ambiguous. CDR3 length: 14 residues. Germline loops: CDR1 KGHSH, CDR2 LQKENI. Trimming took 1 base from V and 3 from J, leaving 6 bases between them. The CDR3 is CASSPRWYTGELFF. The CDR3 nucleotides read TGTGCCAGCTCACCACGATGGTACACCGGGGAGCTGTTTTTT. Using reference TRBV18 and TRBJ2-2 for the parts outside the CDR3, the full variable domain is NAGVMQNPRHLVRRRGQEARLRCSPMKGHSHVYWYRQLPEEGLKFMVYLQKENIIDESGMPKERFSAEFPKEGPSILRIQQVVRGDSAAYFCASSPRWYTGELFFGEGSRLTVL.

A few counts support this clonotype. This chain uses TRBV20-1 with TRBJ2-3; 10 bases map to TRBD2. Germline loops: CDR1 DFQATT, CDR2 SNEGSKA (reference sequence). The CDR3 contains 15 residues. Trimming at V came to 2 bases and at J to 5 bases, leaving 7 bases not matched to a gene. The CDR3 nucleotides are TGCAGTGCTAGACGGCTAGCGGGGGACGTAGATACGCAGTATTTT. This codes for CSARRLAGDVDTQYF.

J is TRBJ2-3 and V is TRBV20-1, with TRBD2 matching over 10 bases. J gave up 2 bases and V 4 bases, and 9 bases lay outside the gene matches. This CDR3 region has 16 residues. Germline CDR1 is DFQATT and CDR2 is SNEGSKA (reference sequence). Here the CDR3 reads CSATAPSGGPTDTQYF. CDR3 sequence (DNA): TGCAGTGCTACCGCTCCTAGCGGGGGCCCCACAGATACGCAGTATTTT.

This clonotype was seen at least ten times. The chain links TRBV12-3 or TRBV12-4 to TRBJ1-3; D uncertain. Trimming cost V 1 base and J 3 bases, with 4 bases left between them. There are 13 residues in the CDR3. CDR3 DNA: TGTGCCAGCAGTTTAGGGGTTGGAAACACCATATATTTT. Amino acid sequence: CASSLGVGNTIYF.

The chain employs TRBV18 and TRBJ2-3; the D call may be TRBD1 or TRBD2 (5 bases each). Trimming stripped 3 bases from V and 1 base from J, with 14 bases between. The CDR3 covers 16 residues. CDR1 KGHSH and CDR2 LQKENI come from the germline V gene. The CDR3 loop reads CASSPSRQGGTDTQYF. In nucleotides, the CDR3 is TGTGCCAGCTCACCTTCCCGCCAGGGAGGCACAGATACGCAGTATTTT.

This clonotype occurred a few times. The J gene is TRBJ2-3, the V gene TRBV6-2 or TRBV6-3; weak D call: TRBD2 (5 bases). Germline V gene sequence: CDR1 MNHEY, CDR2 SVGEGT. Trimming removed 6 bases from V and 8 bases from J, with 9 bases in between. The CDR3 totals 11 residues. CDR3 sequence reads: CASRDEGTQYF. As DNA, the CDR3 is TGTGCCAGCAGGGACGAGGGTACGCAGTATTTT.

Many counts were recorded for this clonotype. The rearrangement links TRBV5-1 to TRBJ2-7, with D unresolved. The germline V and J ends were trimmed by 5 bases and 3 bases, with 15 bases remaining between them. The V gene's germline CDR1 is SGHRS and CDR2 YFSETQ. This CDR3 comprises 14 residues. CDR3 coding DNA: TGCGCCAGCAGAACCTGGGGTGGAAACTACGAGCAGTACTTC. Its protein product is CASRTWGGNYEQYF.

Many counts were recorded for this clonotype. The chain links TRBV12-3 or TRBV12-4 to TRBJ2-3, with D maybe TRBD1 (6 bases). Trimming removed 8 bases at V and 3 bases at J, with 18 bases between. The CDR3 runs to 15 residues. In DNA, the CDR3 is TGTGCCAGCGCGAACAGGGAAAAGGGGACAGATACGCAGTATTTT. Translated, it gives CASANREKGTDTQYF.

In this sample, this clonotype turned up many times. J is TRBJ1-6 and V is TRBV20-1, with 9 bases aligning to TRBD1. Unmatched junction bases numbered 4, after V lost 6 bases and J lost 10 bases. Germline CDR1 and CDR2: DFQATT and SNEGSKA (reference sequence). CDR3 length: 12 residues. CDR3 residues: CSARTGDSPLHF. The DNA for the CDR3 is TGCAGTGCGCGGACAGGGGACTCACCCCTCCACTTT.

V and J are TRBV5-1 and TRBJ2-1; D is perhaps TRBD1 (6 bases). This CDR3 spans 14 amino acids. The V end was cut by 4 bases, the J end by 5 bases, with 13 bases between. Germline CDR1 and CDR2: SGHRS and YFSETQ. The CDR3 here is CASSLTTGNNEQFF. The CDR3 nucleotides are TGCGCCAGCAGCCTGACTACAGGGAACAATGAGCAGTTCTTC.

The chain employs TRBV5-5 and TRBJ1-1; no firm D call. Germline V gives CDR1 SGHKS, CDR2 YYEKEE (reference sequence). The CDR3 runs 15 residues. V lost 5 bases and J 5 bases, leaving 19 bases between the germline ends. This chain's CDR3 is CASSPNPGSATEAFF. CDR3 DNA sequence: TGTGCCAGCAGTCCCAATCCGGGTTCGGCTACTGAAGCTTTCTTT.